This T cell receptor beta chain is drawn from a study of cytomegalovirus exposure and HLA in healthy donors. General study points: Researchers counted 180 or so TCR beta chains as cytomegalovirus-associated.

Clones were sequenced by immunoSEQ multiplex PCR, and TCRdb holds only the in-frame ones, with some missing. In the table there are 90,000 to 120,000 clones, approximately 96% of which are singletons. Of note for this clone: Its target is not known.

Trimming left V 1 base short and J 7 bases short, with 14 bases between. CDR1 and CDR2 from the germline V gene are MGHRA and YSYEKL. This CDR3 contains 15 residues. The J gene is TRBJ2-4, the V gene TRBV4-1; maybe TRBD2 (5 bases). The receptor comes from a woman younger than 30 in good health and CMV-seronegative. Sequenced sample: PBMCs. The CDR3 nucleotides are TGCGCCAGCAGCCAAGTCCTCGGGAATAGGAACATTCAGTACTTC. The encoded protein is CASSQVLGNRNIQYF.